Presented here are 28 T cell receptor beta chains from one specimen sequenced in a study of T cells after yellow fever vaccination (dated by TCRdb to between 2018 and 2021). Library preparation used 5' RACE. The run used an Illumina HiSeq 2500. Starting from the raw public reads, TCRdb applied fastp trimming at Q25, assembled clones with MiXCR and retained in-frame beta chains. Every CDR3 protein is listed once, alongside the most common genes and DNA of its rows. This sample lists about 22,000 distinct CDR3 sequences; 5.2% were detected once. The leading ten clones occupy about 19% of the sample. The treatment or condition label for this specimen denotes: live attenuated yellow fever vaccine strain. The material sequenced was PBMCs, either bulk or a sorted T-cell subset (CD4+, CD8+, memory, or dextramer-sorted; not recorded which), taken about 49 days after the first yellow fever vaccination. Receptor source: a man in his late teens or twenties who received the YFV17D yellow fever vaccine.

This clonotype was seen many times. V and J are TRBV11-2 and TRBJ1-5; maybe TRBD1 (6 bases). The CDR3 sequence is 18 residues long. The germline CDR1 and CDR2 sequences are SGHAT and FQNNGV. V gave up 5 bases and J gave up 2 bases, with 22 bases separating them. CDR3 residues: CASSLQGTLRSGNQPQHF. The CDR3 DNA is TGTGCCAGCAGCCTCCAGGGGACCCTCAGATCGGGCAATCAGCCCCAGCATTTT.

There are many counts of this clonotype. V usage is TRBV7-9 and J usage is TRBJ2-5; tentative D call: TRBD2 (6 bases). Looked up from germline, CDR1 is SEHNR and CDR2 is FQNEAQ (reference sequence). CDR3 length: 14 amino acids. Trimming cost V 5 bases and J 5 bases, with 15 bases left between them. This chain's CDR3 is CASSRRRAGETQYF. CDR3 nucleotides: TGTGCCAGCAGCCGACGAAGGGCGGGGGAGACCCAGTACTTC.

Many counts were recorded for this clonotype. The genes are TRBV19 and TRBJ2-6, with D perhaps TRBD2 (6 bases). The germline V gene encodes CDR1 LNHDA and CDR2 SQIVND (reference sequence). With 0 bases removed from V and 2 bases from J, the gap between germline ends came to 8 bases. CDR3 length equals 16 residues. CDR3 residues: CASSIEGRPGANVLTF. The DNA for the CDR3 is TGTGCCAGTAGTATAGAGGGGAGGCCTGGGGCCAACGTCCTGACTTTC. Variable domain in full (rest from reference TRBV19 and TRBJ2-6): DGGITQSPKYLFRKEGQNVTLSCEQNLNHDAMYWYRQDPGQGLRLIYYSQIVNDFQKGDIAEGYSVSREKKESFPLTVTSAQKNPTAFYLCASSIEGRPGANVLTFGAGSRLTVL.

This clonotype was seen repeatedly, ten times or more. The gene calls are TRBV7-3 and TRBJ2-1; weak D call: TRBD2 (6 bases). V dropped 5 bases and J dropped 9 bases, with 11 bases sitting between them. Germline CDR1 and CDR2: SGHTA and FQGTGA. The CDR3 contains 12 residues. The CDR3 region is CASSRPGGEQFF. CDR3 DNA sequence: TGTGCCAGCAGCAGACCCGGGGGTGAGCAGTTCTTC. The whole variable domain, filled in from reference TRBV7-3 and TRBJ2-1, reads GAGVSQTPSNKVTEKGKYVELRCDPISGHTALYWYRQSLGQGPEFLIYFQGTGAADDSGLPNDRFFAVRPEGSVSTLKIQRTERGDSAVYLCASSRPGGEQFFGPGTRLTVL.

With respect to this clonotype: This may be a read error: a much more frequent sequence differs by one nucleotide. The chain employs TRBV7-3 and TRBJ1-1; a weak D match, TRBD1 (5 bases). The length of the CDR3 is 14 residues. Germline lookup yields CDR1 SGHTA and CDR2 FQGTGA. V gave up 5 bases and J gave up 1 base, with 11 bases separating them. The CDR3 protein is CASSPLGRNTEAFF. The CDR3 DNA follows: TGTGCCAGCAGCCCCCTGGGGCGGAACACTGAAGCTTTCTTT.

This clonotype has ten or more counts. V and J are TRBV7-2 and TRBJ2-5; perhaps D is TRBD1 or TRBD2 (5 bases each). Germline V CDR1 and CDR2: SGHTA, FQGNSA. This CDR3 is 14 amino acids long. The V end lost 4 bases, the J end lost 4 bases, and 13 bases lay between the germline ends. CDR3 nucleotides: TGTGCCAGCAGCTGGTGGGGGTCCCCAGAGACCCAGTACTTC. Amino acids: CASSWWGSPETQYF.

The sample holds many counts of this clonotype. The genes are TRBV4-1 and TRBJ1-6; 9 bases are shared with TRBD1. Germline lookup yields CDR1 MGHRA and CDR2 YSYEKL. V trimming: 2 bases; J trimming: 6 bases; junction bases outside the gene matches: 8. The CDR3 totals 17 residues. The CDR3 DNA sequence: TGCGCCAGCAGCCAAAGACAGGGGGATCGCTTTAATTCACCCCTCCACTTT. It codes for CASSQRQGDRFNSPLHF.

By share, this clonotype ranks as medium-sized. This chain uses TRBV24-1 with TRBJ2-2, with TRBD2 identical over 8 bases. From germline, CDR1 is KGHDR and CDR2 SFDVKD. The CDR3 runs 15 residues. J gave up 3 bases and V 1 base, and 0 bases lay outside the gene matches. CDR3 coding DNA: TGTGCCACCAGTGATTTAGCGGGGGACACCGGGGAGCTGTTTTTT. It specifies CATSDLAGDTGELFF.

This clonotype was recorded many times. The V call is TRBV5-8, the J call TRBJ1-3; weak D call: TRBD1 (6 bases). With 4 bases removed from V and 2 bases from J, the gap between germline ends came to 19 bases. CDR3 length: 17 residues. Germline V CDR1 and CDR2: SGHTS, YDEGEE. CDR3 loop: CASSLTLTGMAGNTIYF. The CDR3 bases are TGTGCCAGCAGCCTCACTCTTACAGGGATGGCTGGAAACACCATATATTTT.

This clonotype has a count of ten or more. V is TRBV4-2 and J is TRBJ1-2; perhaps TRBD1 as D (6 bases). The V and J ends lost 0 bases and 0 bases respectively, with 14 bases between them. Germline CDR1 and CDR2: LGHNA and YNFKEQ. CDR3 length: 17 amino acids. The chain's CDR3 is CASSQDRGGAANYGYTF. In nucleotides, the CDR3 is TGTGCCAGCAGCCAAGATCGAGGGGGGGCAGCTAACTATGGCTACACCTTC.

This clonotype was counted at least ten times. Mismatch with germline at one junction end may stem from a read error. This sequence joins TRBV18 and TRBJ2-1; D possibly corresponds to TRBD2 (6 bases). The CDR3 contains 13 residues. In germline, CDR1 is KGHSH, CDR2 LQKENI. CDR3 in amino acids: CASSPREYNEQFF. DNA of the CDR3: TGTGCCAGCTCCCCACGGGAGTACAATGAGCAGTTCTTC.

This clonotype was recorded many times. The CDR3 is CASSGGLGYTF. CDR3 in DNA: TGTGCCAGCAGTGGTGGCCTGGGCTACACCTTC. This rearrangement joins TRBV6-1 to TRBJ1-2; D remains ambiguous. V was shortened by 4 bases and J by 8 bases, with 8 bases between the two germline ends. The CDR3 length is 11 residues. Per germline, CDR1 MNHNS and CDR2 SASEGT.

The chain employs TRBV5-6 and TRBJ2-7; D possibly uses TRBD1 or TRBD2 (5 bases each). The V gene's germline CDR1 is SGHDT and CDR2 YYEEEE. Trimming left V 7 bases short and J 3 bases short, with 20 bases between. The CDR3 extends over 15 amino acids. The CDR3 is CASGPGPGPRYEQYV. CDR3 DNA: TGTGCCAGCGGCCCCGGACCGGGACCCCGCTACGAGCAGTACGTC.

This clonotype occurred many times. The genes are TRBV3-1 and TRBJ2-7; D possibly corresponds to TRBD1 (5 bases). The germline CDR1 and CDR2 sequences are LGHDT and YNNKEL (reference sequence). This CDR3 has 14 residues. The V gene lost 1 base and the J gene lost 3 bases, with 10 bases spanning the gap. The CDR3 DNA sequence: TGTGCCAGCAGCCAAGGGAGACAGAGCTACGAGCAGTACTTC. It specifies CASSQGRQSYEQYF.

This clonotype was found many times. The gene calls are TRBV7-2 and TRBJ1-2; 9 bases map to TRBD1. Germline CDR1 SGHTA, CDR2 FQGNSA. J lost 5 bases, V lost 5 bases, and 3 bases had no gene match. The CDR3 is 13 residues long. Here the CDR3 reads CASSPGQGYGYTF. The DNA for the CDR3 is TGTGCCAGCAGCCCTGGACAGGGGTATGGCTACACCTTC.

This clonotype was counted ten times or more. The rearrangement joins TRBV6-2 or TRBV6-3 to TRBJ1-5, with D possibly matching TRBD1 (5 bases). The germline gives CDR1 MNHEY, CDR2 SVGEGT. V gave up 6 bases and J gave up 2 bases, with 14 bases separating them. This CDR3 is 15 amino acids long. CDR3 sequence: CASSWDDGGNQPQHF. DNA for the CDR3: TGTGCCAGCAGCTGGGACGATGGGGGCAATCAGCCCCAGCATTTT.

At least ten counts were recorded for this clonotype. The J gene is TRBJ1-1, the V gene TRBV7-9; D is undetermined. Germline values: CDR1 SEHNR, CDR2 FQNEAQ (reference sequence). V was trimmed by 6 bases and J by 3 bases, leaving 8 bases between them. This CDR3 is built from 12 residues. The CDR3 DNA follows: TGTGCCAGCAGTTCAGCTTACACTGAAGCTTTCTTT. Translating gives CASSSAYTEAFF.

This clonotype appeared many times. The V and J genes are TRBV6-5 and TRBJ1-4, with D possibly matching TRBD1 (6 bases). The CDR3 contains 16 residues. With 2 bases removed from V and 7 bases from J, the gap between germline ends came to 17 bases. CDR1 is MNHEY, CDR2 SVGAGI, per germline. CDR3 sequence reads: CASSYQVRTDPEKLFF. The CDR3 coding sequence is TGTGCCAGCAGTTACCAGGTCAGGACAGATCCTGAAAAACTGTTTTTT.

This clonotype has a count of ten or more. V usage is TRBV5-1 and J usage is TRBJ2-5; 8 bases fit TRBD2. CDR3 length equals 14 residues. Germline-derived CDR1 and CDR2 are SGHRS and YFSETQ. The junction had 7 bases not matched to a gene; V was cut back by 4 bases and J by 5 bases. The CDR3 spells CASSGRGGRETQYF. CDR3 nucleotide sequence: TGCGCCAGCAGCGGACGGGGGGGCCGGGAGACCCAGTACTTC.

At least ten counts were recorded for this clonotype. The chain recombines TRBV5-1 with TRBJ2-1; 11 bases are a match to TRBD2. Losses at the gene ends were 7 bases for V and 3 bases for J; bases not matched to a gene: 12. The CDR3 totals 17 residues. Looked up from germline, CDR1 is SGHRS and CDR2 is YFSETQ. CDR3 amino acids: CASGDSGGAEFYNEQFF. CDR3 DNA sequence: TGCGCCAGCGGGGATAGCGGGGGGGCCGAGTTCTACAATGAGCAGTTCTTC.

By frequency in the sample, this clonotype is hyperexpanded. The rearrangement joins TRBV9 to TRBJ2-3; D is possibly TRBD2 (5 bases). CDR1 and CDR2 from the germline V gene are SGDLS and YYNGEE. CDR3 length equals 15 residues. Trimming took 7 bases from V and 3 from J, leaving 18 bases between them. In DNA, the CDR3 is TGTGCCAGCTCCTCCTCGGGTAGCGCGACAGATACGCAGTATTTT. As protein: CASSSSGSATDTQYF.

Ten or more counts support this clonotype. The chain carries TRBV3-1 and TRBJ2-3, with D possibly TRBD1 on 5 matching bases. CDR3 length: 13 residues. V was cut by 4 bases and J by 6 bases, with 11 bases left in between. The germline V gene has CDR1 LGHDT and CDR2 YNNKEL (reference sequence). CDR3 protein: CASSRLGVDTQYF. DNA of the CDR3: TGTGCCAGCAGCCGCTTAGGGGTCGATACGCAGTATTTT.

This clonotype occurred many times. This chain connects TRBV20-1 to TRBJ2-3, with 12 bases that match TRBD2. Trimming took 3 bases from V and 0 from J; bases not matched to a gene: 7. The length of the CDR3 is 17 residues. Germline V CDR1 and CDR2: DFQATT, SNEGSKA (reference sequence). The CDR3 protein is CSARFLAGGPSTDTQYF. The CDR3 DNA is TGCAGTGCTAGGTTTCTAGCGGGGGGGCCCAGCACAGATACGCAGTATTTT.

This clonotype was seen repeatedly, ten times or more. The V call is TRBV5-6, the J call TRBJ2-5; no reliable D call. Germline V lookup: CDR1 SGHDT, CDR2 YYEEEE. The CDR3 sequence is 14 residues long. V lost 0 bases, J lost 6 bases, and 12 bases lay in between. This chain's CDR3 is CASSLDGQLQTQYF. The CDR3 DNA reads as TGTGCCAGCAGCTTGGACGGCCAGCTACAGACCCAGTACTTC.

Many counts were recorded for this clonotype. The chain employs TRBV20-1 and TRBJ2-5; D is ambiguous. CDR1 and CDR2 (germline): DFQATT, SNEGSKA (reference sequence). The CDR3 has 14 amino acids. V lost 4 bases and J 5 bases, leaving 17 bases between the germline ends. The CDR3 protein is CSAKGSHPGETQYF. CDR3 coding DNA: TGCAGTGCTAAGGGATCCCATCCTGGGGAGACCCAGTACTTC.

There are many counts of this clonotype. V and J are TRBV6-2 or TRBV6-3 and TRBJ2-3; D not resolved. V was clipped by 3 bases and J by 6 bases, with 7 bases between them. The CDR3 contains 12 residues. Germline V gene lookup returns CDR1 MNHEY and CDR2 SVGEGT. The CDR3 DNA follows: TGTGCCAGCAGTTATATCCACGATACGCAGTATTTT. This codes for CASSYIHDTQYF.

A word on this clonotype: A single base separates this from a much larger clone, so it may be a read error. The gene calls are TRBV20-1 and TRBJ1-1; D gene uncertain. The germline V gene encodes CDR1 DFQATT and CDR2 SNEGSKA (reference sequence). The V end lost 5 bases, the J end lost 6 bases, and 16 bases lay between the germline ends. The CDR3 sequence is 13 residues long. The CDR3 region is CSAPLAGYAEAFF. CDR3 bases: TGCAGTGCTCCACTTGCGGGGTACGCTGAAGCTTTCTTT.

The table lists this clonotype with many counts. The V gene is TRBV7-2, the J gene TRBJ2-7; D assignment may be TRBD1 or TRBD2 (5 bases each). CDR3 size: 13 residues. V was cut by 5 bases and J by 7 bases, with 15 bases left in between. Germline values: CDR1 SGHTA, CDR2 FQGNSA. This CDR3 reads CASSPGTTREQYV. In nucleotides, the CDR3 is TGTGCCAGCAGCCCCGGGACCACTCGGGAGCAGTACGTC.